The sequence of this T cell receptor beta chain was determined in a study of cytomegalovirus exposure and HLA in healthy donors. Looking at the study overall: Inside one of the first data releases sat 75 million to 100 million unique TCRs taken from HLA-typed donors.

The V and J ends lost 5 bases and 3 bases, in that order; junction bases with no gene match: 6. The CDR3 has 14 residues. CDR1 is MDHEN and CDR2 is SYDVKM in the germline V gene. This clone was picked up a small number of times. The antigen remains unidentified. General study points: The presence/absence work took it that sequencing depth was about the same across donors.

In the PCR, 60 Vbeta and 13 Jbeta primers were used. TCRdb's table, derived via immunoSEQ multiplex PCR, lists solely in-frame clones and lacks some. The table includes about 300,000 clones, 70% to 90% detected once. Sequencing used PBMCs. The chain has TRBV28 and TRBJ1-1; 7 bases fit TRBD1. The TCR sequence derives from a man aged 40-49 years in good health and CMV-seropositive. The CDR3 DNA reads as TGTGCCAGCAGTGGGGGGACAGACTACACTGAAGCTTTCTTT. Amino acids: CASSGGTDYTEAFF. The complete variable domain, with remaining parts taken from reference TRBV28 and TRBJ1-1, reads DVKVTQSSRYLVKRTGEKVFLECVQDMDHENMFWYRQDPGLGLRLIYFSYDVKMKEKGDIPEGYSVSREKKERFSLILESASTNQTSMYLCASSGGTDYTEAFFGQGTRLTVV.